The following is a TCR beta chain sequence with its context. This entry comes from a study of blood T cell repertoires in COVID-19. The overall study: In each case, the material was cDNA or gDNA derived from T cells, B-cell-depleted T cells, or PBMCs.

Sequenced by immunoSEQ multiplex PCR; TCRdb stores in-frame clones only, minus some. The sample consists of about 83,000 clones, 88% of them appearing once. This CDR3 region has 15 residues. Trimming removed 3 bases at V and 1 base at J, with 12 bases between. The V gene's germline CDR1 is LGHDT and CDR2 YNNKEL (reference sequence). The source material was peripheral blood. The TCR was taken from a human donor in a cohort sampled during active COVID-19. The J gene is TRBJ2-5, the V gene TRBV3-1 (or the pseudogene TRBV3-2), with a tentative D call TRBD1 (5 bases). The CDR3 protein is CASSQIDRSQETQYF. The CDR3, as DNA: TGTGCCAGCAGCCAGATTGACAGATCCCAAGAGACCCAGTACTTC.